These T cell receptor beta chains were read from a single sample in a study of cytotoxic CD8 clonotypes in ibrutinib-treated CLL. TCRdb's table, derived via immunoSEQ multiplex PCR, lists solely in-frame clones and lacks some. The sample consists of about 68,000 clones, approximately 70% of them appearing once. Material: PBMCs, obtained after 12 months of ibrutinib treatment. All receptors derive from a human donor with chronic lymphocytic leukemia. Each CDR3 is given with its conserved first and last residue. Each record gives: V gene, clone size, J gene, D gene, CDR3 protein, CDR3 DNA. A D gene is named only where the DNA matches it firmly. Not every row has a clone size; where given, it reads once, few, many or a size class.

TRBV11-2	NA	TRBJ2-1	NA	CASSSRTGIVQFF	TGTGCCAGCAGCTCGCGAACCGGGATCGTGCAGTTCTTC
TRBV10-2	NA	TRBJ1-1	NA	CASSDYVPGTEAFF	TGCGCCAGCAGTGATTATGTCCCGGGAACTGAAGCTTTCTTT
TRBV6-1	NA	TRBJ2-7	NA	CASSWVESYEQYF	TGTGCCAGCAGTTGGGTGGAGTCCTACGAGCAGTACTTC
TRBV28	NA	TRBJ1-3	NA	CASSKTSSGNTIYF	TGTGCCAGCAGTAAAACAAGCTCTGGAAACACCATATATTTT
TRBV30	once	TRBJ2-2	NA	CAWRGTMDTGELFF	TGTGCCTGGAGAGGAACCATGGACACCGGGGAGCTGTTTTTT
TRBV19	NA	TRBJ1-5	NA	CASSPRQGRDQPQHF	TGTGCCAGTAGTCCCCGGCAGGGAAGAGATCAGCCCCAGCATTTT
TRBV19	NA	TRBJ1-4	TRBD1	CASSIPPRGQTNEKLFF	TGTGCCAGTAGTATACCTCCCAGGGGGCAAACTAATGAAAAACTGTTTTTT
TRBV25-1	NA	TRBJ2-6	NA	CASRDWANVLTF	TGTGCCAGCCGGGACTGGGCCAACGTCCTGACTTTC
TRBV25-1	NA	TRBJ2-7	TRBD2	CATGGETYEQYF	TGTGCCACCGGGGGGGAGACCTACGAGCAGTACTTC
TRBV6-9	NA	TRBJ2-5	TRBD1	CASSYLGDRNIQGGNYQETQYF	TGTGCCAGCAGTTATTTAGGGGACAGAAATATCCAAGGGGGAAACTACCAAGAGACCCAGTACTTC
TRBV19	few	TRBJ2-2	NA	CASSNPNTGELFF	TGTGCCAGTAGTAATCCGAACACCGGGGAGCTGTTTTTT
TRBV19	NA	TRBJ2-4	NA	CASSIAQGGLAKNIQYF	TGTGCCAGTAGTATTGCCCAGGGGGGCCTAGCCAAAAACATTCAGTACTTC
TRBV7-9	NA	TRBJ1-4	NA	CASSYGRQPNEKLFF	TGTGCCAGCAGCTACGGACGCCAACCTAATGAAAAACTGTTTTTT
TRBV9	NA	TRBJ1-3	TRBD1	CASSAGPGTGSSGNTIYF	TGTGCCAGCAGCGCTGGCCCGGGGACAGGGTCCTCTGGAAACACCATATATTTT
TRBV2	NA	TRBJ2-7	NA	CASSAGRREQYF	TGTGCCAGCAGTGCAGGGCGGCGGGAGCAGTACTTC
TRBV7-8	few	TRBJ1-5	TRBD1	CASSLFGTGLNQPQHF	TGTGCCAGCAGCTTATTCGGGACAGGGTTGAATCAGCCCCAGCATTTT
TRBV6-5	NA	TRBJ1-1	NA	CASTGRSGTEAFF	TGTGCCAGCACCGGAAGGTCGGGCACTGAAGCTTTCTTT
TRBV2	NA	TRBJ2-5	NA	CASRGQVQETQYF	TGTGCCAGCAGGGGTCAAGTCCAAGAGACCCAGTACTTC
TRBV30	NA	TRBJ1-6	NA	CAWSGPGKSYNSPLHF	TGTGCCTGGAGTGGGCCCGGGAAGTCCTATAATTCACCCCTCCACTTT
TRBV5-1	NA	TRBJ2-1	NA	CASSLERGRMLYNEQFF	TGCGCCAGCAGCTTGGAACGGGGGCGTATGCTATACAATGAGCAGTTCTTC
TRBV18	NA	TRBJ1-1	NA	CASSGLTTNTEAFF	TGTGCCAGCTCAGGACTGACAACGAACACTGAAGCTTTCTTT
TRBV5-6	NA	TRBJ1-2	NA	CASSLGRGYPRPGYTF	TGTGCCAGCAGCTTGGGGAGGGGGTACCCTCGTCCGGGCTACACCTTC
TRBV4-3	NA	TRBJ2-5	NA	CASSQGSSPQETQYF	TGCGCCAGCAGCCAAGGATCCAGCCCCCAAGAGACCCAGTACTTC
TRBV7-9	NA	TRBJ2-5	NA	CANSVDLATQYF	TGTGCCAACAGCGTCGATCTAGCGACCCAGTACTTC
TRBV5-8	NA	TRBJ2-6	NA	CASSSPGRSGANVLTF	TGTGCCAGCAGCTCCCCCGGGCGTTCTGGGGCCAACGTCCTGACTTTC
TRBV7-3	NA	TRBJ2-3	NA	CASSLMSRADTQYF	TGTGCCAGCAGCTTAATGAGCAGGGCGGATACGCAGTATTTT
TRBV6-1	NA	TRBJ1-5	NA	CASSPNSNQPQHF	TGTGCCAGCAGTCCAAATAGCAATCAGCCCCAGCATTTT
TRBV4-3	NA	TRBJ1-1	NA	CASSQGTGATEAFF	TGCGCCAGCAGCCAAGGGACCGGGGCCACTGAAGCTTTCTTT
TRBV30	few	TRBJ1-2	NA	CAWSQTSNYGYTF	TGTGCCTGGAGTCAAACATCTAACTATGGCTACACCTTC
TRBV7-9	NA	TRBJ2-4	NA	CASSLVRQKAKNIQYF	TGTGCCAGCAGCTTAGTCCGACAGAAAGCCAAAAACATTCAGTACTTC
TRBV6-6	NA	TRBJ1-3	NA	CASSYSRSSGNTIYF	TGTGCCAGCAGTTACAGCAGAAGCTCTGGAAACACCATATATTTT
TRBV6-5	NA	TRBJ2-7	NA	CASSYSIVGVYEQYF	TGTGCCAGCAGTTACTCGATTGTTGGGGTGTACGAGCAGTACTTC
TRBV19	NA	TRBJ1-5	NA	CASRVRQEGNQPQHF	TGTGCCAGTAGGGTCAGACAGGAGGGCAATCAGCCCCAGCATTTT
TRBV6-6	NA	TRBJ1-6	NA	CASNQGERHNSPLHF	TGTGCCAGCAATCAGGGAGAGCGCCATAATTCACCCCTCCACTTT
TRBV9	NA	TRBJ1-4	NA	CASSVEEGTLTNEKLFF	TGTGCCAGCAGCGTAGAGGAGGGAACATTAACTAATGAAAAACTGTTTTTT
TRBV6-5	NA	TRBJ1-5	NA	CASNFGREINQPQHF	TGTGCCAGCAATTTCGGCAGGGAGATCAATCAGCCCCAGCATTTT
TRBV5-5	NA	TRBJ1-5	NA	CASSFTGSNQPQHF	TGTGCCAGCAGCTTTACAGGGAGCAATCAGCCCCAGCATTTT
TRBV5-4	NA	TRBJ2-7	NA	CASSLAGVDEQYF	TGTGCCAGCAGCTTGGCAGGGGTTGACGAGCAGTACTTC
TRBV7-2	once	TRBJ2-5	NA	CASRLRGIQETQYF	TGTGCCAGCAGGCTTCGGGGTATACAAGAGACCCAGTACTTC
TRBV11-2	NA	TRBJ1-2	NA	CASTRLGSLGGYTF	TGTGCCAGCACCCGTCTCGGCAGCCTAGGTGGCTACACCTTC
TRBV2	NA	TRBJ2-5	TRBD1	CASTGTGGGETQYF	TGTGCCAGCACCGGGACAGGGGGCGGGGAGACCCAGTACTTC
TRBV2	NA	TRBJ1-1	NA	CASRAEVNTEAFF	TGTGCCAGCAGGGCGGAGGTGAACACTGAAGCTTTCTTT
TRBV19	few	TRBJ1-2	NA	CASSIVAANYGYTF	TGTGCCAGTAGTATAGTGGCAGCCAACTATGGCTACACCTTC
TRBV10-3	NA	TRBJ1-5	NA	CAISLGGFGQPQHF	TGTGCCATCAGTCTGGGGGGATTCGGGCAGCCCCAGCATTTT
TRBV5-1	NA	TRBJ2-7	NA	CASSLQLGNEQYF	TGCGCCAGCAGCTTGCAATTGGGGAACGAGCAGTACTTC
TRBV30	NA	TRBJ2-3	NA	CAWSHTGDTQYF	TGTGCCTGGAGCCACACCGGGGATACGCAGTATTTT